This T cell receptor beta chain is drawn from a study of CD8 T cells in Susac syndrome. The V segment lost 10 bases and the J segment 7 bases; nucleotides outside the gene matches: 12. Germline lookup yields CDR1 ENHRY and CDR2 SYGVKD. The length of the CDR3 is 14 residues. An amount of RNA that ranged from about 0.45 to 1 ug was reverse transcribed with random hexamers. TCRdb recomputed calls from the immunoSEQ multiplex PCR reads with MiXCR, one row per CDR3 protein. The sample has about 300,000 distinct CDR3 sequences, 75% to 85% seen once. The sequence was obtained from a human donor with multiple sclerosis. The chain joins TRBV10-3 to TRBJ2-1; TRBD2 matches at 8 bases. Source material: CD8+ T cells from PBMCs. The CDR3 region has the DNA TGTGCCACTAGAGAAGGGACTAGTGATAATGAGCAGTTCTTC. This gives the protein CATREGTSDNEQFF.